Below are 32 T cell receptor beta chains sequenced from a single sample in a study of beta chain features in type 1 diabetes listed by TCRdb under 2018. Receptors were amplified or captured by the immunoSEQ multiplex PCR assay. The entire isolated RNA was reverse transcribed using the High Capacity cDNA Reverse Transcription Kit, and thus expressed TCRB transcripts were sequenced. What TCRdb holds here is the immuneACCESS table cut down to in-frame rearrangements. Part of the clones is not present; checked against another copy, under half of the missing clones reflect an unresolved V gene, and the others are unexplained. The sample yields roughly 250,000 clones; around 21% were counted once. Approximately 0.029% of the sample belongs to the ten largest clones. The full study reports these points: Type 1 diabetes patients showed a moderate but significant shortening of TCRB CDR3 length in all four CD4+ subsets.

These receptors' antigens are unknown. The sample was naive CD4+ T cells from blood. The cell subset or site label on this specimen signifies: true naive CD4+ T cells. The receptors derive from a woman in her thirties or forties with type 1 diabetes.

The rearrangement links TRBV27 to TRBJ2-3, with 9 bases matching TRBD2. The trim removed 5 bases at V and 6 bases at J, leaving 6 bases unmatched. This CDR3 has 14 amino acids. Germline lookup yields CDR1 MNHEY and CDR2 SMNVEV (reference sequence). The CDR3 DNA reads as TGTGCCAGCAGTATAGCGGGAGCGAGGGATACGCAGTATTTT. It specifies CASSIAGARDTQYF.

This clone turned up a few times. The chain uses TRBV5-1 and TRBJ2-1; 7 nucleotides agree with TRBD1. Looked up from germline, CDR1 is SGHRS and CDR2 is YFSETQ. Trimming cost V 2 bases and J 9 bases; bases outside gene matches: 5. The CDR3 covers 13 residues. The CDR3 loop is CASSFDRDTEQFF. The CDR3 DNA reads TGCGCCAGCAGCTTCGACAGGGATACTGAGCAGTTCTTC.

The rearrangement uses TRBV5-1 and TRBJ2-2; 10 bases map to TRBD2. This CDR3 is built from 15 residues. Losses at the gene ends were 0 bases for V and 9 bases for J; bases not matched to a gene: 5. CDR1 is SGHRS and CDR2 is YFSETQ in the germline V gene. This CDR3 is CASSLASSGSRELFF. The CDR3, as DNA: TGCGCCAGCAGCTTGGCCTCTAGCGGGAGCCGGGAGCTGTTTTTT.

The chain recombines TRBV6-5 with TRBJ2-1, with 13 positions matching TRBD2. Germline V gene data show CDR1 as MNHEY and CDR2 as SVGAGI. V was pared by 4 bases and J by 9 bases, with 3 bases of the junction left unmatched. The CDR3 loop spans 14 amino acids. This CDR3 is CASSSGLAGLEQFF. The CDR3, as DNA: TGTGCCAGCAGTTCGGGACTAGCGGGGCTTGAGCAGTTCTTC.

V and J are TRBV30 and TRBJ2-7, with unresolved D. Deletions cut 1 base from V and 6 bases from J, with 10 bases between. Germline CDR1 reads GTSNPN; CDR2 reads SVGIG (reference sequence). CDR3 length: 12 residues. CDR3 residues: CAWSAIESEQYF. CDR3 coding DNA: TGTGCCTGGAGTGCAATCGAGAGCGAGCAGTACTTC.

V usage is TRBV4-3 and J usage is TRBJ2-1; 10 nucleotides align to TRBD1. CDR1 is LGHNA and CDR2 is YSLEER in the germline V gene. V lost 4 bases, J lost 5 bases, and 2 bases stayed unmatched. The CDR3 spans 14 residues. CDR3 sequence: CASSPGQGNNEQFF. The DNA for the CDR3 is TGCGCCAGCAGCCCGGGACAGGGGAACAATGAGCAGTTCTTC.

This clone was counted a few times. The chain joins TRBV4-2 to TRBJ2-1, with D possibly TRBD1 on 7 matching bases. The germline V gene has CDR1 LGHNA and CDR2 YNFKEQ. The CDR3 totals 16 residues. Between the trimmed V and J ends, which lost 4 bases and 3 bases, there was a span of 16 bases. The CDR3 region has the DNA TGTGCCAGCAGCCCCAGTGCGGGGACAGTCTACAATGAGCAGTTCTTC. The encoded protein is CASSPSAGTVYNEQFF.

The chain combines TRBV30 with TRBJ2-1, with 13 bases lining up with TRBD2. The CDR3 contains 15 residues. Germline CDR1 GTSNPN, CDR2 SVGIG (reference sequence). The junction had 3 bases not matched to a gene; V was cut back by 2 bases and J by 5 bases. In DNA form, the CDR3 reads TGTGCCTGGAGTCGGACTAGCGGGAGAAACAATGAGCAGTTCTTC. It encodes CAWSRTSGRNNEQFF.

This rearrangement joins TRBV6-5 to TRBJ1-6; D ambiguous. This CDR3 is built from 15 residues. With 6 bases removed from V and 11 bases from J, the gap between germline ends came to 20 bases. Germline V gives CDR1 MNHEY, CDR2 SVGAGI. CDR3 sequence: CASSQPLGTGAPLHF. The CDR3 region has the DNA TGTGCCAGCAGCCAGCCCTTAGGCACCGGGGCACCCCTCCACTTT.

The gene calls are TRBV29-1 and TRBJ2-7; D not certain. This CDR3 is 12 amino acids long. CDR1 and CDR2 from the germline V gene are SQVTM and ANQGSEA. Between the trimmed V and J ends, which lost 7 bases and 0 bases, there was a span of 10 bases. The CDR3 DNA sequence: TGCAGCGCTATACAGAGCTCCTACGAGCAGTACTTC. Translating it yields CSAIQSSYEQYF.

DNA for the CDR3: TGTGCCAGCAGCTTAGGAAGGGAGAACTATGGCTACACCTTC. This translates into CASSLGRENYGYTF. The rearrangement uses TRBV7-9 and TRBJ1-2, with D unresolved. The CDR3 is 14 amino acids. Trimming pared 1 base from V and 2 bases from J, leaving 8 bases between. Per the germline V gene, CDR1 is SEHNR and CDR2 is FQNEAQ (reference sequence).

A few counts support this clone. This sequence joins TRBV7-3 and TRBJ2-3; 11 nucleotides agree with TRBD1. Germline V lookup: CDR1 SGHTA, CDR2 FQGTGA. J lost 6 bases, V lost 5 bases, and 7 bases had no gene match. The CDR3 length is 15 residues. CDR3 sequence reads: CASSQGQGALDTQYF. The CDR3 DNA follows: TGTGCCAGCAGCCAAGGACAGGGGGCTTTGGATACGCAGTATTTT.

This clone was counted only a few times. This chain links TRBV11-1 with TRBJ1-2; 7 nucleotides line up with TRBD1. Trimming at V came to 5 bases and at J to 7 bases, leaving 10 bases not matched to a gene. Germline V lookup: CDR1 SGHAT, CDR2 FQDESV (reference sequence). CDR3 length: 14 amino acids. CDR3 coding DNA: TGTGCCAGCAGCCTCCTTAGACAGGGAAGTGGCTACACCTTC. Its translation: CASSLLRQGSGYTF.

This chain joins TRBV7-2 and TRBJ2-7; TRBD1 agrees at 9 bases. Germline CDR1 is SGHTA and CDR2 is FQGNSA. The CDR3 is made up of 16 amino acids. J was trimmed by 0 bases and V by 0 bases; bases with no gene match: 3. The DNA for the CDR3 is TGTGCCAGCAGCTTAGCTGGGACAGGGTTCTCCTACGAGCAGTACTTC. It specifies CASSLAGTGFSYEQYF.

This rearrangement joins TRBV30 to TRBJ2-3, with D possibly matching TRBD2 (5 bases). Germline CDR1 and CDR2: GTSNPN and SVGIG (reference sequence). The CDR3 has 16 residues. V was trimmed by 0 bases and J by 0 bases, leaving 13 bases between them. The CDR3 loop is CAWSVSAAPSTDTQYF. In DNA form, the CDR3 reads TGTGCCTGGAGTGTTTCAGCGGCCCCTAGCACAGATACGCAGTATTTT. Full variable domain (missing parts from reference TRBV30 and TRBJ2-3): SQTIHQWPATLVQPVGSPLSLECTVEGTSNPNLYWYRQAAGRGLQLLFYSVGIGQISSEVPQNLSASRPQDRQFILSSKKLLLSDSGFYLCAWSVSAAPSTDTQYFGPGTRLTVL.

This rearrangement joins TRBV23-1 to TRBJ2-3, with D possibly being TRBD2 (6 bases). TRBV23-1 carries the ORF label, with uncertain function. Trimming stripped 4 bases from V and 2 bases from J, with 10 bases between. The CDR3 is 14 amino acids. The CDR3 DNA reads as TGCGCCAGCAGTCGATTGGGACTCACAGATACGCAGTATTTT. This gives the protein CASSRLGLTDTQYF.

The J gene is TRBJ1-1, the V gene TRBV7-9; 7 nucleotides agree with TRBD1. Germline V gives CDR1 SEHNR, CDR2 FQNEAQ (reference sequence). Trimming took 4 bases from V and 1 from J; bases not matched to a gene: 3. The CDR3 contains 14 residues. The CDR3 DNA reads TGTGCCAGCAGCTACAGGGGCCAGAACACTGAAGCTTTCTTT. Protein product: CASSYRGQNTEAFF.

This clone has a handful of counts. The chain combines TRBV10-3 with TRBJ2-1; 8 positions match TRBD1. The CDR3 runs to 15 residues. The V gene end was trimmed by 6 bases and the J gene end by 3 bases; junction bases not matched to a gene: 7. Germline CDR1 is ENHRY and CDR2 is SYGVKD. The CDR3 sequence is CAIRTQGVSYNEQFF. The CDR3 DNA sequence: TGTGCCATCAGGACACAGGGGGTTAGCTACAATGAGCAGTTCTTC.

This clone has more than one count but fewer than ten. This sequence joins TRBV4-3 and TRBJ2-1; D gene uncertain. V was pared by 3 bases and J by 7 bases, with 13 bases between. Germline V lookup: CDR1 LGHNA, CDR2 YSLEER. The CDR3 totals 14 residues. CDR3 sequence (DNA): TGCGCCAGCAGCCAGGCAACGGTAGCAAATGAGCAGTTCTTC. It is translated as CASSQATVANEQFF.

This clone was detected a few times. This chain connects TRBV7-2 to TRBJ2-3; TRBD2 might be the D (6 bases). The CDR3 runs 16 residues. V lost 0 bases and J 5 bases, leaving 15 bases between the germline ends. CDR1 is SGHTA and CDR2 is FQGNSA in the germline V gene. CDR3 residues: CASSLALWQAGDTQYF. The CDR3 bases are TGTGCCAGCAGCTTAGCGCTATGGCAAGCGGGAGATACGCAGTATTTT.

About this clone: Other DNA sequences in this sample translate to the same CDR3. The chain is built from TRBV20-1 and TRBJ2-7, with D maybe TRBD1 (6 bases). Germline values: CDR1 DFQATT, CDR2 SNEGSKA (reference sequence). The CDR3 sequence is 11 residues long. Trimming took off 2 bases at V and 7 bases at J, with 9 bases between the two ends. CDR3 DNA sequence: TGCAGTGCTAGACAGGGGTATGAGCAGTACTTC. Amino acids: CSARQGYEQYF.

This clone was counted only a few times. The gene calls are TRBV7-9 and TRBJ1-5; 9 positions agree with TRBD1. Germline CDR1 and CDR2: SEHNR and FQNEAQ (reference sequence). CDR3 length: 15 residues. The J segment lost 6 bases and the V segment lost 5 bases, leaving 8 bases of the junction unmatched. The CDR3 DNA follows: TGTGCCAGCAGCGTGGGTGGACAGGGGTTTCAGCCCCAGCATTTT. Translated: CASSVGGQGFQPQHF.

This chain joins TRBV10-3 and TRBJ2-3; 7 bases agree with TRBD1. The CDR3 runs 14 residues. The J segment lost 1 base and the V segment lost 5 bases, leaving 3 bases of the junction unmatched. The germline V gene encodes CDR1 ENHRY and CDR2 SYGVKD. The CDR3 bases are TGTGCCATCAGTACCGGACAGGGCACAGATACGCAGTATTTT. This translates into CAISTGQGTDTQYF.

The CDR3 bases are TGTGCCAGCAGCCCCCGAGAGGGATTGACCCAGTACTTC. Amino acids: CASSPREGLTQYF. The chain uses TRBV5-4 and TRBJ2-5, with D possibly matching TRBD2 (5 bases). The length of the CDR3 is 13 residues. With 4 bases removed from V and 7 bases from J, the gap between germline ends came to 14 bases. Germline V gene data show CDR1 as SGHNT and CDR2 as YYREEE (reference sequence).

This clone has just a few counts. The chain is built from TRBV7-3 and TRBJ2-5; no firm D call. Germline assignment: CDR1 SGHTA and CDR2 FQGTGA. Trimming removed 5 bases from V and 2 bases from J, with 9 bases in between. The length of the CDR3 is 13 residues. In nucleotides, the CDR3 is TGTGCCAGCAGCCGGTCCAAACAAGAGACCCAGTACTTC. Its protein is CASSRSKQETQYF. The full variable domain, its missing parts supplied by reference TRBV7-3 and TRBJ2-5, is GAGVSQTPSNKVTEKGKYVELRCDPISGHTALYWYRQSLGQGPEFLIYFQGTGAADDSGLPNDRFFAVRPEGSVSTLKIQRTERGDSAVYLCASSRSKQETQYFGPGTRLLVL.

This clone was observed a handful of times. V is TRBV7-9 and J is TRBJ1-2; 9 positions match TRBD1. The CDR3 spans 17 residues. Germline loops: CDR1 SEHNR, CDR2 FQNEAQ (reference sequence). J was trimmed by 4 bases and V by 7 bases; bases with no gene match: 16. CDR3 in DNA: TGTGCCAGCATCAAAACCCGGGGGGGACAGGGCCTCTATGGCTACACCTTC. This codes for CASIKTRGGQGLYGYTF.

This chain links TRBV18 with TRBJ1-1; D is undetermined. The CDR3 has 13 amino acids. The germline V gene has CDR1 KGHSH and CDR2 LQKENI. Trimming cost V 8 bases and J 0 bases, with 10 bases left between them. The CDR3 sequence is CASREALNTEAFF. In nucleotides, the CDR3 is TGTGCCAGCCGAGAGGCACTGAACACTGAAGCTTTCTTT.

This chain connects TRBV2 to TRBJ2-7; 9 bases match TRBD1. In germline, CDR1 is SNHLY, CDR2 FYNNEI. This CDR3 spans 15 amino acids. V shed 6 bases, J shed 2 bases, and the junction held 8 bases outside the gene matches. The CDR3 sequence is CASSGGTGLTYEQYF. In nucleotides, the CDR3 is TGTGCCAGCAGCGGGGGGACAGGGCTTACCTACGAGCAGTACTTC.

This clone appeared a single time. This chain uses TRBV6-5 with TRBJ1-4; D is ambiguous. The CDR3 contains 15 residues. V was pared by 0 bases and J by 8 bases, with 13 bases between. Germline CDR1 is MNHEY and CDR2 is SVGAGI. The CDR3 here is CASSYSGGVEEKLFF. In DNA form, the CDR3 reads TGTGCCAGCAGTTACTCGGGAGGAGTTGAAGAAAAACTGTTTTTT.

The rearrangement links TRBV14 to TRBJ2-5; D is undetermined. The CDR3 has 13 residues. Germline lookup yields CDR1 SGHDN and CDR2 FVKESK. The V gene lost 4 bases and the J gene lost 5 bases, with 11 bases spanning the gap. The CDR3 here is CASSRAVWETQYF. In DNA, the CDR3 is TGTGCCAGCAGCCGGGCAGTATGGGAGACCCAGTACTTC.

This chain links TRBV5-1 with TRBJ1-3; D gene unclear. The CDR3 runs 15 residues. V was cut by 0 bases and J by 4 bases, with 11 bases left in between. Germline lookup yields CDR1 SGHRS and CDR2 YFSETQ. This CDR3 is CASSLVGGEGNTIYF. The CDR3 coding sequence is TGCGCCAGCAGCTTGGTTGGAGGTGAAGGAAACACCATATATTTT. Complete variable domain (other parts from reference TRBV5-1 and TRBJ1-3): KAGVTQTPRYLIKTRGQQVTLSCSPISGHRSVSWYQQTPGQGLQFLFEYFSETQRNKGNFPGRFSGRQFSNSRSEMNVSTLELGDSALYLCASSLVGGEGNTIYFGEGSWLTVV.

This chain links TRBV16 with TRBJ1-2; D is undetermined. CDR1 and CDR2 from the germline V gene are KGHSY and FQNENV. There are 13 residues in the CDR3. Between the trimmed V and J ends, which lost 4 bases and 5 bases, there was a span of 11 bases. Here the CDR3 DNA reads TGTGCCAGCAGCCCGCCGGAGGGATATGGCTACACCTTC. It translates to CASSPPEGYGYTF. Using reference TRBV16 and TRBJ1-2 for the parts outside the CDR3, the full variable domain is GEEVAQTPKHLVRGEGQKAKLYCAPIKGHSYVFWYQQVLKNEFKFLISFQNENVFDETGMPKERFSAKCLPNSPCSLEIQATKLEDSAVYFCASSPPEGYGYTFGSGTRLTVV.